Shown below are 32 T cell receptor beta chains from a single sample sequenced in a study of immune evolution from preneoplasia to lung adenocarcinoma. Sequenced by immunoSEQ multiplex PCR; TCRdb stores in-frame clones only, minus some. The table records roughly 7,800 clones, roughly 84% of them present only once. Sequenced sample: FFPE minimally invasive lung adenocarcinoma tissue. These receptors all stem from a person between 65 and 79 years old with lung adenocarcinoma.

The V and J genes are TRBV6-1 and TRBJ1-4; D is undetermined. The CDR3 has 16 residues. Trimming left V 0 bases short and J 0 bases short, with 8 bases between. Per germline, CDR1 MNHNS and CDR2 SASEGT. The CDR3 DNA follows: TGTGCCAGCAGTGAAGCGGGAAAGACAACTAATGAAAAACTGTTTTTT. Amino acid sequence: CASSEAGKTTNEKLFF.

The chain joins TRBV6-5 to TRBJ2-5, with TRBD2 identical over 10 bases. Germline CDR1 is MNHEY and CDR2 is SVGAGI. The ends lost 8 bases at V and 4 bases at J; junction bases unmatched: 10. This CDR3 is built from 15 residues. The CDR3 DNA follows: TGTGCCAGCTACCCTCGGGCTAGCGGGAGAGAGACCCAGTACTTC. This gives the protein CASYPRASGRETQYF.

The chain joins TRBV7-8 to TRBJ1-3; D gene uncertain. The V end lost 1 base, the J end lost 0 bases, and 4 bases lay between the germline ends. CDR1 SGHVS and CDR2 FQNEAQ come from the germline V gene. This CDR3 contains 14 residues. CDR3 bases: TGTGCCAGCAGCTTAGGGGTCTCTGGAAACACCATATATTTT. This codes for CASSLGVSGNTIYF.

The chain combines TRBV5-1 with TRBJ2-5; D may be TRBD1 (5 bases). Germline-derived CDR1 and CDR2 are SGHRS and YFSETQ. The CDR3 is made up of 15 amino acids. Trimming stripped 0 bases from V and 0 bases from J, with 9 bases between. This CDR3 is CASSLGQMYQETQYF. CDR3 coding DNA: TGCGCCAGCAGCTTGGGACAGATGTACCAAGAGACCCAGTACTTC.

Details on this clone: At the DNA level, this CDR3 is encoded by other sequences in the same sample as well. The chain links TRBV30 to TRBJ2-7, with D uncertain. Trimming left V 1 base short and J 10 bases short, with 14 bases between. This CDR3 spans 12 amino acids. The germline V gene encodes CDR1 GTSNPN and CDR2 SVGIG (reference sequence). CDR3 in DNA: TGTGCCTGGAGTGAAGAAGGCGGCGAACAGTACTTC. It encodes CAWSEEGGEQYF.

This chain connects TRBV10-3 to TRBJ2-5; D call uncertain. The V gene's germline CDR1 is ENHRY and CDR2 SYGVKD. The CDR3 has 13 amino acids. Trimming stripped 0 bases from V and 4 bases from J, with 6 bases between. CDR3 loop: CAISESSGETQYF. In DNA, the CDR3 is TGTGCCATCAGTGAGTCGTCGGGAGAGACCCAGTACTTC.

The chain joins TRBV6-1 to TRBJ1-5; D ambiguous. CDR3 length: 14 amino acids. Per germline, CDR1 MNHNS and CDR2 SASEGT. V was trimmed by 4 bases and J by 5 bases, leaving 12 bases between them. CDR3 nucleotide sequence: TGTGCCAGCAGTGTTGTGACGGCTCATCAGCCCCAGCATTTT. Its translation is CASSVVTAHQPQHF.

The chain links TRBV5-1 to TRBJ2-3; no clear D. The V and J ends lost 4 bases and 0 bases respectively, with 9 bases between them. Germline V CDR1 and CDR2: SGHRS, YFSETQ. The CDR3 has 14 amino acids. The CDR3 nucleotides are TGCGCCAGCAGCGGGATTTCTAGCACAGATACGCAGTATTTT. Its translation is CASSGISSTDTQYF.

This rearrangement joins TRBV27 to TRBJ2-5, with D unresolved. The V and J ends lost 3 bases and 4 bases respectively, with 12 bases between them. The V gene's germline CDR1 is MNHEY and CDR2 SMNVEV (reference sequence). This CDR3 region has 14 residues. Here the CDR3 DNA reads TGTGCCAGCAGTTTGGAAGGGTCCGGAGAGACCCAGTACTTC. It is translated as CASSLEGSGETQYF.

The rearrangement links TRBV28 to TRBJ1-6; D may be TRBD1 (5 bases). Looked up from germline, CDR1 is MDHEN and CDR2 is SYDVKM. This CDR3 comprises 14 residues. The V end lost 7 bases, the J end lost 5 bases, and 12 bases lay between the germline ends. The CDR3 nucleotides read TGTGCCAGCACTCTCGGGGCGCATAATTCACCCCTCCACTTT. Protein sequence: CASTLGAHNSPLHF.

V gene TRBV5-1 combines with J gene TRBJ2-7, with TRBD2 matching over 8 bases. The ends lost 3 bases at V and 3 bases at J; junction bases unmatched: 11. This CDR3 region has 16 residues. CDR1 and CDR2 (germline): SGHRS, YFSETQ. CDR3 DNA sequence: TGCGCCAGCAGCTCTTCCTCTAGCGGGCCGAGCTACGAGCAGTACTTC. The encoded protein is CASSSSSSGPSYEQYF.

The chain combines TRBV7-8 with TRBJ2-7; 7 nucleotides align to TRBD2. Unmatched junction bases numbered 10, after V lost 5 bases and J lost 6 bases. This CDR3 region has 14 residues. CDR1 is SGHVS, CDR2 FQNEAQ, per germline. This chain's CDR3 is CASSPRGREGEQYF. Written as DNA, the CDR3 is TGTGCCAGCAGCCCCCGAGGCAGGGAGGGCGAGCAGTACTTC.

The chain uses TRBV28 and TRBJ2-3; the match to TRBD2 covers 7 bases. Per the germline V gene, CDR1 is MDHEN and CDR2 is SYDVKM. This CDR3 region has 16 residues. With 3 bases clipped from V and 1 base from J, the junction kept 7 bases outside the gene matches. The CDR3 nucleotides read TGTGCCAGCAGTTTTGATTCTAGCGGCCGCACAGATACGCAGTATTTT. As protein: CASSFDSSGRTDTQYF.

V is TRBV28 and J is TRBJ2-7; D not resolved. The V end lost 3 bases, the J end lost 2 bases, and 5 bases lay between the germline ends. There are 12 residues in the CDR3. Germline values: CDR1 MDHEN, CDR2 SYDVKM. CDR3 sequence: CASSFITYEQYF. The CDR3 nucleotides are TGTGCCAGCAGTTTTATAACCTACGAGCAGTACTTC.

V and J are TRBV30 and TRBJ1-1, with D unclear. Trimming removed 2 bases from V and 7 bases from J, with 8 bases in between. Germline V gives CDR1 GTSNPN, CDR2 SVGIG (reference sequence). CDR3 length: 11 amino acids. The CDR3 here is CAWSRVVEAFF. In DNA form, the CDR3 reads TGTGCCTGGAGTCGGGTAGTTGAAGCTTTCTTT.

V usage is TRBV30 and J usage is TRBJ1-4; no clear D. The V end lost 0 bases, the J end lost 3 bases, and 14 bases lay between the germline ends. Germline CDR1 and CDR2: GTSNPN and SVGIG (reference sequence). The CDR3 length is 16 residues. This CDR3 reads CAWSVSLKGSNEKLFF. Here the CDR3 DNA reads TGTGCCTGGAGTGTATCTTTGAAGGGTTCTAATGAAAAACTGTTTTTT.

This clone was counted once. The gene calls are TRBV7-9 and TRBJ2-3, with unresolved D. Germline loops: CDR1 SEHNR, CDR2 FQNEAQ (reference sequence). There are 12 residues in the CDR3. V lost 4 bases and J lost 7, with 9 bases in between. This CDR3 reads CASSSYTYTQYF. CDR3 DNA: TGTGCCAGCAGCTCCTACACCTATACGCAGTATTTT.

This rearrangement joins TRBV5-1 to TRBJ2-1, with TRBD1 matching over 11 bases. This CDR3 is built from 15 residues. With 0 bases clipped from V and 6 bases from J, the junction kept 2 bases outside the gene matches. Germline assignment: CDR1 SGHRS and CDR2 YFSETQ. Here the CDR3 DNA reads TGCGCCAGCAGCTTGGCCGGGACAGGGGGCAATGAGCAGTTCTTC. This encodes CASSLAGTGGNEQFF. Filled out from reference TRBV5-1 and TRBJ2-1, the complete variable domain reads KAGVTQTPRYLIKTRGQQVTLSCSPISGHRSVSWYQQTPGQGLQFLFEYFSETQRNKGNFPGRFSGRQFSNSRSEMNVSTLELGDSALYLCASSLAGTGGNEQFFGPGTRLTVL.

J is TRBJ2-5 and V is TRBV4-1, with D perhaps matching TRBD2 (6 bases). V lost 4 bases and J lost 0, with 12 bases in between. CDR1 is MGHRA, CDR2 YSYEKL, per germline. The CDR3 totals 15 residues. CDR3 DNA: TGCGCCAGCAGCCCCCAACTAGCAAACCAAGAGACCCAGTACTTC. Protein product: CASSPQLANQETQYF.

Only one count was recorded for this clone. This chain connects TRBV2 to TRBJ2-7, with a possible D match to TRBD2 (6 bases). Germline loops: CDR1 SNHLY, CDR2 FYNNEI. V dropped 4 bases and J dropped 9 bases, with 19 bases sitting between them. The CDR3 totals 14 residues. The CDR3: CASSVRAEGSGQYF. The CDR3 DNA follows: TGTGCCAGCAGTGTGAGAGCGGAGGGATCAGGGCAGTACTTC.

The chain combines TRBV5-1 with TRBJ1-1; TRBD1 aligns across 7 bases. The CDR3 is 12 amino acids. CDR1 and CDR2 (germline): SGHRS, YFSETQ. V lost 2 bases, J lost 9 bases, and 4 bases stayed unmatched. The DNA for the CDR3 is TGCGCCAGCAGCTTTCCGGGACAGAAAGCTTTCTTT. Its protein is CASSFPGQKAFF.

The gene calls are TRBV19 and TRBJ2-5; 10 nucleotides line up with TRBD1. The CDR3 covers 15 residues. The germline V gene has CDR1 LNHDA and CDR2 SQIVND (reference sequence). The junction had 6 bases not matched to a gene; V was cut back by 5 bases and J by 3 bases. CDR3 coding DNA: TGTGCCAGTAGTTTCGGGACAGGGGTCAAAGAGACCCAGTACTTC. The encoded protein is CASSFGTGVKETQYF.

V is TRBV15 and J is TRBJ1-1; D not resolved. CDR3 length: 12 amino acids. V was shortened by 4 bases and J by 1 base, with 4 bases between the two germline ends. CDR1 is LNHNV, CDR2 YYDKDF, per germline (reference sequence). DNA for the CDR3: TGTGCCACCAGCACGGAGAACACTGAAGCTTTCTTT. Translation: CATSTENTEAFF. The whole variable domain, remainder taken from reference TRBV15 and TRBJ1-1, is DAMVIQNPRYQVTQFGKPVTLSCSQTLNHNVMYWYQQKSSQAPKLLFHYYDKDFNNEADTPDNFQSRRPNTSFCFLDIRSPGLGDTAMYLCATSTENTEAFFGQGTRLTVV.

Written as DNA, the CDR3 is TGCGCCAGCAGCCAAGATTTCGGGGTAGGAAACACCATATATTTT. As protein: CASSQDFGVGNTIYF. This chain joins TRBV4-1 and TRBJ1-3; no reliable D call. This CDR3 region has 15 residues. V gave up 0 bases and J gave up 4 bases, with 10 bases separating them. Germline CDR1 and CDR2: MGHRA and YSYEKL.

In its sample, this clone was seen a few times. The chain couples TRBV4-2 to TRBJ2-5; TRBD1 agrees at 7 bases. The CDR3 is 14 residues long. V gave up 0 bases and J gave up 4 bases; unmatched junction bases: 2. Germline assignment: CDR1 LGHNA and CDR2 YNFKEQ. In DNA, the CDR3 is TGTGCCAGCAGCCAAGACAGGGGGAGAGAGACCCAGTACTTC. Its protein product is CASSQDRGRETQYF.

This clone was seen a single time. The genes are TRBV6-4 and TRBJ2-3; no firm D call. The CDR3 runs to 13 residues. Germline V gives CDR1 MRHNA, CDR2 SNTAGT. Trimming cost V 4 bases and J 6 bases, with 11 bases left between them. The CDR3 here is CASSARPSDTQYF. The CDR3 DNA reads as TGTGCCAGCAGTGCCCGTCCATCGGATACGCAGTATTTT.

The chain combines TRBV29-1 with TRBJ2-1; D remains ambiguous. Per germline, CDR1 SQVTM and CDR2 ANQGSEA. With 6 bases removed from V and 2 bases from J, the gap between germline ends came to 17 bases. The CDR3 covers 15 residues. CDR3 sequence (DNA): TGCAGCGTGGCGGACGACTTCTCAACCTACAATGAGCAGTTCTTC. It specifies CSVADDFSTYNEQFF.

J is TRBJ1-2 and V is TRBV29-1, with TRBD1 identical over 8 bases. After removal of 8 bases from V and 4 bases from J, the junction contained 9 bases not matched to a gene. CDR3 length: 13 residues. The germline V gene encodes CDR1 SQVTM and CDR2 ANQGSEA. CDR3 sequence: CSIRPGGLYGYTF. The CDR3 region has the DNA TGCAGCATTCGACCAGGGGGCCTCTATGGCTACACCTTC. The variable domain in full, completed from reference TRBV29-1 and TRBJ1-2, reads SAVISQKPSRDICQRGTSLTIQCQVDSQVTMMFWYRQQPGQSLTLIATANQGSEATYESGFVIDKFPISRPNLTFSTLTVSNMSPEDSSIYLCSIRPGGLYGYTFGSGTRLTVV.

In its sample, this clone was seen once. V usage is TRBV6-6 and J usage is TRBJ2-7; 8 nucleotides line up with TRBD2. CDR3 length equals 16 residues. In germline, CDR1 is MNHNY, CDR2 SVGAGI (reference sequence). V dropped 8 bases and J dropped 7; count of bases not matched to a gene: 19. CDR3 amino acids: CASRKGGREASKEQYF. CDR3 coding DNA: TGTGCCAGCCGTAAGGGGGGGCGGGAGGCCAGTAAGGAGCAGTACTTC.

This sequence joins TRBV7-9 and TRBJ1-4; a weak D match, TRBD1 (6 bases). V lost 4 bases to trimming and J lost 8 bases, with 17 bases between them. CDR1 and CDR2 from the germline V gene are SEHNR and FQNEAQ (reference sequence). There are 15 residues in the CDR3. CDR3 residues: CASSSEQGPGEKLFF. CDR3 nucleotide sequence: TGTGCCAGCAGCTCTGAACAGGGCCCGGGGGAAAAACTGTTTTTT.

Turning to this clone: Germline is not matched at one junction end, which may reflect a read error. V usage is TRBV6-1 and J usage is TRBJ2-7; no firm D call. Germline V gives CDR1 MNHNS, CDR2 SASEGT. The CDR3 is 12 amino acids. Here the CDR3 DNA reads TGTGCCAGCAGTGATAATGCAGGCCACGGTAGCTTC. Translation gives CASSDNAGHGSF.

The chain couples TRBV4-2 to TRBJ1-2, with a tentative D call TRBD1 (5 bases). V was clipped by 0 bases and J by 6 bases, with 11 bases between them. The CDR3 consists of 14 residues. Germline V gene lookup returns CDR1 LGHNA and CDR2 YNFKEQ. In DNA, the CDR3 is TGTGCCAGCAGCCAAGATATCAGGGACCATGGCTACACCTTC. Protein: CASSQDIRDHGYTF.